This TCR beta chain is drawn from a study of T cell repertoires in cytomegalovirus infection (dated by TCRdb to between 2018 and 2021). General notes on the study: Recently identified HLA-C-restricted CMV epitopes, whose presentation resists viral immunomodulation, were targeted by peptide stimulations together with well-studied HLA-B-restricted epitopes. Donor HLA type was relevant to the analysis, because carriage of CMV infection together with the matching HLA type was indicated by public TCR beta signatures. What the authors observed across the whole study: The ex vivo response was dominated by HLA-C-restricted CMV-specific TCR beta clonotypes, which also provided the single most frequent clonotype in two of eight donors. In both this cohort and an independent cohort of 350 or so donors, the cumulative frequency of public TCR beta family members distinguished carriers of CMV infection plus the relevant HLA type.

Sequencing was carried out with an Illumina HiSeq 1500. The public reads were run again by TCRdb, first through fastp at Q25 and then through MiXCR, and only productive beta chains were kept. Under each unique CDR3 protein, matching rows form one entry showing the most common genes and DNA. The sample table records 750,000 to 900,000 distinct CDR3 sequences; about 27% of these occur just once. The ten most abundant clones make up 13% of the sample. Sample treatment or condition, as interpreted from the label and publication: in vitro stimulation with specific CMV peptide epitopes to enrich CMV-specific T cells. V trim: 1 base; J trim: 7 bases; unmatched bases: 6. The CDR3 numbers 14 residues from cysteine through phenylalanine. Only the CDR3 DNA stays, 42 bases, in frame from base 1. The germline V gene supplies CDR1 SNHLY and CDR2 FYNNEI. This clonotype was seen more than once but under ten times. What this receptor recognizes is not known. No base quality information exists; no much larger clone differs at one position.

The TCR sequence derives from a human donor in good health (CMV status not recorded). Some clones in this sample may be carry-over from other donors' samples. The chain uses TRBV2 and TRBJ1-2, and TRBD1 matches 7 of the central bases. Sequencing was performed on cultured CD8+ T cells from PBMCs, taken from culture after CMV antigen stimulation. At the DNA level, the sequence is TGTGCCAGCAGTGAAGACAGGGGAGCGATTGGCTACACCTTC. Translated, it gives CASSEDRGAIGYTF.